This TCR beta chain was captured by sequencing in a study of CDR3 diversity in severe acne. The V and J ends lost 9 bases and 2 bases, in that order; junction bases with no gene match: 10. The length of the CDR3 is 15 residues. The germline gives CDR1 KGHDR, CDR2 SFDVKD. TCRdb ran MiXCR on the PCR reads and lists one entry per CDR3 protein. The table shows around 100,000 distinct CDR3 sequences, with roughly half occurring only once. The chain has TRBV24-1 and TRBJ2-5, with TRBD1 matching over 8 bases. The receptor was derived from a male donor with acne. The sample taken for sequencing was blood. The CDR3 DNA reads TGTGCCACCGCGCCCAGGGGGCCGGATCAAGAGACCCAGTACTTC. This codes for CATAPRGPDQETQYF.